The 14 T cell receptor beta chains listed next were all sequenced from one sample in a study of T cells in localized non-small cell lung cancer. Sequencing was performed with immunoSEQ multiplex PCR; in TCRdb, only in-frame clones are kept and a portion is missing. The sample lists tens of thousands of clones, around 83% occurring once. The sample was PBMCs, taken before any cancer treatment. All receptors derive from a man aged 35 to 69 with stage II lung adenocarcinoma.

The genes are TRBV12-5 and TRBJ2-1; TRBD1 matches 8 bases. Germline values: CDR1 LGHNT, CDR2 FRNRAP. This CDR3 region has 18 residues. The trim removed 0 bases at V and 9 bases at J, leaving 16 bases unmatched. CDR3 amino acids: CASGLVPDGAGGTPEQFF. Written as DNA, the CDR3 is TGTGCTAGTGGTTTGGTCCCCGATGGGGCAGGGGGCACGCCTGAGCAGTTCTTC.

This clone was seen once. The CDR3 DNA sequence: TGTGCCAGCAGTTTAGCGGGAGCCTACAATGAGCAGTTCTTC. Its protein product is CASSLAGAYNEQFF. The chain joins TRBV6-5 to TRBJ2-1, with 9 bases matching TRBD2. Trimming removed 4 bases from V and 2 bases from J; junction bases left unmatched: 0. Germline CDR1 is MNHEY and CDR2 is SVGAGI. This CDR3 has 14 amino acids.

The chain combines TRBV4-2 with TRBJ2-3; D might be TRBD2 (6 bases). Germline V lookup: CDR1 LGHNA, CDR2 YNFKEQ. V dropped 1 base and J dropped 4 bases, with 12 bases sitting between them. The length of the CDR3 is 15 residues. CDR3: CASSQGGEGADTQYF. CDR3 coding DNA: TGTGCCAGCAGCCAAGGGGGGGAAGGGGCAGATACGCAGTATTTT.

CDR3 region: CASSVKPAGGPDTQYF. DNA for the CDR3: TGTGCCAGCAGCGTAAAACCAGCGGGGGGGCCAGATACGCAGTATTTT. The gene calls are TRBV9 and TRBJ2-3; TRBD2 aligns across 10 bases. The CDR3 contains 16 residues. V lost 1 base and J lost 4; bases outside the gene matches: 6. Looked up from germline, CDR1 is SGDLS and CDR2 is YYNGEE.

The CDR3 region has the DNA TGTGCCAGCAGTTCGGACGCTGATACGCAGTATTTT. Protein sequence: CASSSDADTQYF. The gene calls are TRBV6-6 and TRBJ2-3; D not resolved. The germline V gene has CDR1 MNHNY and CDR2 SVGAGI (reference sequence). This CDR3 spans 12 amino acids. Trimming stripped 4 bases from V and 6 bases from J, with 8 bases between.

There are a few counts of this clone. The chain combines TRBV19 with TRBJ2-3; D possibly corresponds to TRBD2 (6 bases). CDR1 and CDR2 from the germline V gene are LNHDA and SQIVND (reference sequence). The CDR3 totals 16 residues. Trimming shortened V by 6 bases and J by 4 bases, and 20 bases separated the two germline ends. In nucleotides, the CDR3 is TGTGCCAGTAGGGCGGGGACTCCCTCCCGGGCAGATACGCAGTATTTT. Its protein is CASRAGTPSRADTQYF.

The chain couples TRBV9 to TRBJ1-4, with D possibly being TRBD1 (5 bases). This CDR3 spans 18 amino acids. Trimming took off 4 bases at V and 4 bases at J, with 23 bases between the two ends. Germline assignment: CDR1 SGDLS and CDR2 YYNGEE. CDR3 residues: CASSPLAGGGGYNEKLFF. As DNA, the CDR3 is TGTGCCAGCAGCCCGCTAGCCGGGGGTGGGGGTTATAATGAAAAACTGTTTTTT.

The chain links TRBV11-2 to TRBJ1-1; no firm D call. The CDR3 contains 15 residues. Trimming left V 4 bases short and J 1 base short, with 13 bases between. Germline CDR1 SGHAT, CDR2 FQNNGV. CDR3 DNA sequence: TGTGCCAGCAGCTACCTGACAAGAAGGAACACTGAAGCTTTCTTT. This translates into CASSYLTRRNTEAFF.

The chain combines TRBV27 with TRBJ2-1; 7 bases align to TRBD2. Per germline, CDR1 MNHEY and CDR2 SMNVEV (reference sequence). V shed 6 bases, J shed 10 bases, and the junction held 12 bases outside the gene matches. This CDR3 contains 14 residues. The CDR3 region is CASSPVGGNREQFF. CDR3 DNA sequence: TGTGCCAGCAGCCCGGTGGGGGGGAACAGGGAGCAGTTCTTC.

The chain links TRBV25-1 to TRBJ2-6, with unresolved D. Germline V gives CDR1 MGHDK, CDR2 SYGVNS. CDR3 length equals 16 residues. Trimming stripped 0 bases from V and 2 bases from J, with 8 bases between. This CDR3 is CASSEYRTAGANVLTF. The CDR3 DNA sequence: TGTGCCAGCAGTGAATATAGAACAGCTGGGGCCAACGTCCTGACTTTC.

This clone was found a few times. The chain has TRBV29-1 and TRBJ1-2; a weak D match, TRBD1 (6 bases). Germline V CDR1 and CDR2: SQVTM, ANQGSEA. The CDR3 contains 13 residues. V gave up 2 bases and J gave up 4 bases, with 11 bases separating them. CDR3 amino acids: CSVERQDPYGYTF. CDR3 DNA sequence: TGCAGCGTTGAAAGACAGGACCCCTATGGCTACACCTTC.

The chain couples TRBV19 to TRBJ1-4; perhaps TRBD1 as D (5 bases). Germline lookup yields CDR1 LNHDA and CDR2 SQIVND (reference sequence). The CDR3 contains 13 residues. V was trimmed by 8 bases and J by 5 bases, leaving 12 bases between them. CDR3 sequence reads: CASRQSPNEKLFF. The CDR3 DNA follows: TGTGCCAGTCGACAGTCACCGAATGAAAAACTGTTTTTT.

J is TRBJ2-5 and V is TRBV30, with TRBD2 identical over 10 bases. Per germline, CDR1 GTSNPN and CDR2 SVGIG (reference sequence). Trimming removed 4 bases from V and 4 bases from J; junction bases left unmatched: 9. This CDR3 is 15 amino acids long. CDR3 bases: TGTGCCTGGAACCGGGTAGCGGGGGGTAGAGAGACCCAGTACTTC. Translation gives CAWNRVAGGRETQYF.

In this sample, this clone turned up once. The CDR3: CASSSGTDTQYF. Written as DNA, the CDR3 is TGCGCCAGCAGCTCTGGCACAGATACGCAGTATTTT. The chain links TRBV5-1 to TRBJ2-3; D is ambiguous. This CDR3 comprises 12 residues. Looked up from germline, CDR1 is SGHRS and CDR2 is YFSETQ. The V gene lost 3 bases and the J gene lost 1 base, with 3 bases spanning the gap. The full variable domain, its missing parts supplied by reference TRBV5-1 and TRBJ2-3, is KAGVTQTPRYLIKTRGQQVTLSCSPISGHRSVSWYQQTPGQGLQFLFEYFSETQRNKGNFPGRFSGRQFSNSRSEMNVSTLELGDSALYLCASSSGTDTQYFGPGTRLTVL.